These 2 T cell receptor beta chains share one sample of origin, sequenced in a study of blood T cell repertoires in COVID-19 (dated by TCRdb to about 2020). The library was made by the immunoSEQ multiplex PCR assay. In TCRdb, the immuneACCESS table is reduced to in-frame sequences with V and J assigned. These tables do not hold every clone; where another copy was compared, an unresolved V gene accounts for under half, and the others remain unexplained. This sample has 170,000 or so clones in its table, and about 78% of those were observed once. Roughly 17% of the sample rests with the top ten. Sequences were obtained from PBMCs or T cells enriched from blood (not recorded which). The receptors come from a woman aged 50 to 65 who had recovered from COVID-19.

This sequence joins TRBV6-5 and TRBJ1-3; a weak D match, TRBD1 (6 bases). This CDR3 spans 15 amino acids. V was clipped by 8 bases and J by 2 bases, with 16 bases between them. Germline V gene lookup returns CDR1 MNHEY and CDR2 SVGAGI. The CDR3 protein is CASGFSAGAGNTIYF. In DNA form, the CDR3 reads TGTGCCAGCGGGTTTTCGGCAGGGGCTGGAAACACCATATATTTT.

This rearrangement joins TRBV18 to TRBJ1-3, with D unresolved. Germline CDR1 and CDR2: KGHSH and LQKENI. This CDR3 has 15 residues. Trimming took off 3 bases at V and 0 bases at J, with 9 bases between the two ends. The CDR3 loop is CASSPRTNSGNTIYF. The CDR3 DNA follows: TGTGCCAGCTCACCGAGAACTAACTCTGGAAACACCATATATTTT.